Below are 12 T cell receptor beta chains sequenced from a single sample in a study of blood T cells in healthy people across ages. The authors ran a second PCR of 7 to 11 cycles using a sample-barcoded 5' primer and a J-beta primer mix. TCRdb reprocessed the 5' RACE reads via MiXCR and lists one record per CDR3 protein. The table has around 1,700,000 distinct CDR3 sequences, roughly 28% seen once. The sample was blood. Receptors originate from a woman aged 25 to 39 in good health.

The chain combines TRBV4-1 with TRBJ2-1; possibly TRBD1 or TRBD2 for D (5 bases each). From germline, CDR1 is MGHRA and CDR2 YSYEKL. CDR3 length equals 13 residues. Trimming shortened V by 3 bases and J by 8 bases, and 11 bases separated the two germline ends. The CDR3 here is CASSHGTVDEQFF. The CDR3 coding sequence is TGCGCCAGCAGCCACGGGACCGTCGATGAGCAGTTCTTC.

Many counts were recorded for this clonotype. The chain is built from TRBV9 and TRBJ2-1; possibly TRBD2 for D (6 bases). The CDR3 is 16 residues long. V gave up 2 bases and J gave up 0 bases, with 12 bases separating them. The germline gives CDR1 SGDLS, CDR2 YYNGEE. The chain's CDR3 is CASSVGDSLSYNEQFF. CDR3 coding DNA: TGTGCCAGCAGCGTGGGGGACTCTCTCTCCTACAATGAGCAGTTCTTC.

Turning to this clonotype: One end of the junction fails to match germline, which may point to a read error. This chain connects TRBV9 to TRBJ2-5; 9 bases fit TRBD1. The CDR3 runs 17 residues. From germline, CDR1 is SGDLS and CDR2 YYNGEE. CDR3 region: CASASDRGPLYQETPYF. Written as DNA, the CDR3 is TGTGCCAGCGCCTCGGACAGGGGCCCTTTGTACCAAGAGACCCCGTACTTC. The full variable domain, completed using reference TRBV9 and TRBJ2-5, is DSGVTQTPKHLITATGQRVTLRCSPRSGDLSVYWYQQSLDQGLQFLIQYYNGEERAKGNILERFSAQQFPDLHSELNLSSLELGDSALYFCASASDRGPLYQETPYFGPGTRLLVL.

Of note for this clonotype: Its ends do not fully match the called genes, so a read error is possible. The rearrangement uses TRBV29-1 and TRBJ1-1; no clear D. The germline CDR1 and CDR2 sequences are SQVTM and ANQGSEA. The CDR3 totals 13 residues. The CDR3 region is CSVLGQTNAEAFF. CDR3 in DNA: TGCAGCGTTCTAGGGCAGACGAACGCTGAAGCTTTCTTT.

The V and J genes are TRBV20-1 and TRBJ2-5, with 8 bases identical to TRBD2. The CDR3 is made up of 15 amino acids. From germline, CDR1 is DFQATT and CDR2 SNEGSKA (reference sequence). V gave up 6 bases and J gave up 11 bases; unmatched junction bases: 20. CDR3 loop: CSALDGSGRRNEQYF. DNA for the CDR3: TGCAGTGCCTTAGACGGGAGCGGGAGAAGGAATGAGCAGTACTTC.

This clonotype was seen more than once but under ten times. The chain uses TRBV4-3 and TRBJ1-2; TRBD1 is a possible D gene (5 bases). This CDR3 comprises 16 residues. V was shortened by 0 bases and J by 8 bases, with 19 bases between the two germline ends. CDR1 and CDR2 (germline): LGHNA, YSLEER. The chain's CDR3 is CASSQDRVLVSGGYTF. DNA for the CDR3: TGCGCCAGCAGCCAAGACAGGGTCTTGGTTTCGGGAGGCTACACCTTC.

J is TRBJ2-7 and V is TRBV27; 7 bases align to TRBD2. The length of the CDR3 is 14 residues. The junction had 4 bases not matched to a gene; V was cut back by 2 bases and J by 3 bases. Germline values: CDR1 MNHEY, CDR2 SMNVEV (reference sequence). CDR3 protein: CASSLIGEGYEQYV. The CDR3 bases are TGTGCCAGCAGTTTAATCGGGGAGGGCTACGAGCAGTACGTC.

J is TRBJ1-1 and V is TRBV12-5; 8 bases line up with TRBD1. J was trimmed by 7 bases and V by 3 bases; bases with no gene match: 19. Per the germline V gene, CDR1 is LGHNT and CDR2 is FRNRAP. The CDR3 totals 18 residues. CDR3 amino acids: CASGFFIRLQGADGEAFF. DNA of the CDR3: TGTGCTAGTGGTTTTTTTATCCGGCTCCAGGGGGCGGATGGTGAAGCTTTCTTT.

This clonotype was found a few times. The V call is TRBV5-1, the J call TRBJ2-5, with 13 bases matching TRBD2. The CDR3 extends over 18 amino acids. The junction had 10 bases not matched to a gene; V was cut back by 0 bases and J by 5 bases. CDR1 is SGHRS and CDR2 is YFSETQ in the germline V gene. The CDR3 here is CASSLARTSGRGVETQYF. CDR3 coding DNA: TGCGCCAGCAGCTTGGCCAGGACTAGCGGGAGAGGCGTGGAGACCCAGTACTTC. The full variable domain, with the rest looked up from reference TRBV5-1 and TRBJ2-5, is KAGVTQTPRYLIKTRGQQVTLSCSPISGHRSVSWYQQTPGQGLQFLFEYFSETQRNKGNFPGRFSGRQFSNSRSEMNVSTLELGDSALYLCASSLARTSGRGVETQYFGPGTRLLVL.

V and J are TRBV20-1 and TRBJ2-1; D is perhaps TRBD1 or TRBD2 (5 bases each). Germline V gene lookup returns CDR1 DFQATT and CDR2 SNEGSKA (reference sequence). V lost 6 bases and J 9 bases, leaving 15 bases between the germline ends. The CDR3 loop spans 12 amino acids. The CDR3 is CSAPPGAGEQFF. The CDR3 nucleotides read TGCAGTGCCCCCCCCGGGGCTGGTGAGCAGTTCTTC.

Turning to this clonotype: This may be a read error: a much more frequent sequence differs by one nucleotide. The V and J genes are TRBV5-1 and TRBJ2-7, with 8 bases aligning to TRBD1. CDR3 length: 16 residues. Germline lookup yields CDR1 SGHRS and CDR2 YFSETQ. CDR3 DNA sequence: TGCGCCAGCAGCTTGAGCCAGGGGGCGTCAAGCTACGAGCAGTGCTTC. Its translation is CASSLSQGASSYEQCF.

The sample holds many counts of this clonotype. At one end the junction does not follow the germline gene, possibly because of a read error. The rearrangement joins TRBV12-3 or TRBV12-4 to TRBJ2-5; 9 bases are a match to TRBD2. CDR3 length: 13 residues. This CDR3 is CASRVAGEDTQYF. The CDR3 bases are TGTGCCAGCAGAGTAGCGGGGGAAGATACCCAGTACTTC.